The 22 T cell receptor beta chains listed next were all sequenced from one sample in a study of CD8 T cells in ankylosing spondylitis. Study conclusions and caveats: For ankylosing spondylitis blood, a TCR beta motif of about eight highly homologous variants appeared characteristic.

TCRdb used MiXCR to reprocess the 5' RACE reads, holding one entry per CDR3 protein. The sample comprises about 840,000 distinct CDR3 sequences, about 12% of which are singletons, and 0.45% to 0.6% rests with the top ten. What these receptors recognize is not known. Material for sequencing was blood, either unsorted or a sorted T cell fraction (not recorded which). Receptors were obtained from a male donor with ankylosing spondylitis.

This clonotype was seen repeatedly, ten times or more. This chain uses TRBV28 with TRBJ1-4; D may be TRBD1 (6 bases). From germline, CDR1 is MDHEN and CDR2 SYDVKM. Deletions cut 6 bases from V and 5 bases from J, with 13 bases between. The CDR3 totals 14 residues. The CDR3 DNA follows: TGTGCCAGCAGCCTCACAGGGAAGAATGAAAAACTGTTTTTT. This gives the protein CASSLTGKNEKLFF.

The chain combines TRBV5-6 with TRBJ2-3, with TRBD1 identical over 7 bases. The CDR3 has 16 residues. Germline CDR1 reads SGHDT; CDR2 reads YYEEEE. The J segment lost 4 bases and the V segment lost 0 bases, leaving 8 bases of the junction unmatched. CDR3 in amino acids: CASSLVTGVISDTQYF. As DNA, the CDR3 is TGTGCCAGCAGCTTGGTAACAGGGGTTATCTCAGATACGCAGTATTTT. Complete variable domain (other parts from reference TRBV5-6 and TRBJ2-3): DAGVTQSPTHLIKTRGQQVTLRCSPKSGHDTVSWYQQALGQGPQFIFQYYEEEERQRGNFPDRFSGHQFPNYSSELNVNALLLGDSALYLCASSLVTGVISDTQYFGPGTRLTVL.

This chain uses TRBV20-1 with TRBJ2-1, with D uncertain. CDR1 is DFQATT, CDR2 SNEGSKA, per germline (reference sequence). Deletions cut 5 bases from V and 8 bases from J, with 16 bases between. This CDR3 has 13 residues. CDR3: CSARRVPFDEQFF. CDR3 nucleotides: TGCAGTGCTCGGCGCGTCCCCTTCGATGAGCAGTTCTTC.

This clonotype was detected only a few times. V gene TRBV6-4 combines with J gene TRBJ2-1; 10 positions match TRBD1. The germline gives CDR1 MRHNA, CDR2 SNTAGT. The CDR3 length is 14 residues. V was clipped by 8 bases and J by 4 bases; unmatched bases: 5. In DNA form, the CDR3 reads TGTGCCAGCCACCGGGACAGGGGTTACAATGAGCAGTTCTTC. The encoded protein is CASHRDRGYNEQFF.

V is TRBV20-1 and J is TRBJ2-5; tentative D call: TRBD2 (5 bases). This CDR3 comprises 13 residues. Germline V gene lookup returns CDR1 DFQATT and CDR2 SNEGSKA (reference sequence). The germline V and J ends were trimmed by 1 base and 1 base, with 7 bases remaining between them. CDR3 sequence reads: CSARGSGQETQYF. Here the CDR3 DNA reads TGCAGTGCTAGAGGCAGCGGCCAAGAGACCCAGTACTTC.

The chain carries TRBV9 and TRBJ2-7, with 10 positions matching TRBD1. Germline V gene data show CDR1 as SGDLS and CDR2 as YYNGEE. V gave up 3 bases and J gave up 2 bases; unmatched junction bases: 8. The CDR3 consists of 16 residues. In DNA form, the CDR3 reads TGTGCCAGCAGCGCCCGTCCCGGGACAGGGGCCTACGAGCAGTACTTC. Its translation is CASSARPGTGAYEQYF.

The chain links TRBV11-2 to TRBJ2-7, with D tentatively TRBD1 (6 bases). Germline V gene lookup returns CDR1 SGHAT and CDR2 FQNNGV. The CDR3 loop spans 15 amino acids. Trimming removed 1 base at V and 4 bases at J, with 14 bases between. In DNA, the CDR3 is TGTGCCAGCAGCTTAGCTGTAGGGGGTTGGTACGAGCAGTACTTC. As protein: CASSLAVGGWYEQYF.

The table lists this clonotype with a few counts. This chain links TRBV7-9 with TRBJ2-3; D possibly corresponds to TRBD1 (5 bases). The CDR3 is made up of 15 amino acids. Germline values: CDR1 SEHNR, CDR2 FQNEAQ (reference sequence). V lost 5 bases to trimming and J lost 1 base, with 13 bases between them. DNA for the CDR3: TGTGCCAGCAGCGCCCAGGGAACCGGCACAGATACGCAGTATTTT. It encodes CASSAQGTGTDTQYF.

This clonotype was recorded a few times. In DNA form, the CDR3 reads TGTGCCAGCAGTTACCCCTTCGGTGGCTCAGGTGGGAAACTGTTTTTT. It is translated as CASSYPFGGSGGKLFF. The chain couples TRBV6-5 to TRBJ1-4; D uncertain. The CDR3 has 16 residues. Germline lookup yields CDR1 MNHEY and CDR2 SVGAGI. V was shortened by 2 bases and J by 11 bases, with 21 bases between the two germline ends.

The chain has TRBV9 and TRBJ2-7; TRBD1 aligns across 8 bases. Per the germline V gene, CDR1 is SGDLS and CDR2 is YYNGEE. This CDR3 has 14 amino acids. J gave up 4 bases and V 4 bases, and 7 bases lay outside the gene matches. The CDR3 coding sequence is TGTGCCAGCAGCCAACAGGGGGGTGAGTACGAGCAGTACTTC. Its translation is CASSQQGGEYEQYF.

This clonotype was counted a few times. The J gene is TRBJ1-5, the V gene TRBV20-1, with 7 bases fitting TRBD1. Germline loops: CDR1 DFQATT, CDR2 SNEGSKA (reference sequence). The CDR3 contains 13 residues. The V segment lost 6 bases and the J segment 2 bases; nucleotides outside the gene matches: 4. The CDR3 loop reads CSAIDRGNQPQHF. CDR3 nucleotide sequence: TGCAGTGCCATAGACAGGGGCAATCAGCCCCAGCATTTT.

The V gene is TRBV20-1, the J gene TRBJ2-5; 9 nucleotides align to TRBD2. The CDR3 has 15 residues. Per the germline V gene, CDR1 is DFQATT and CDR2 is SNEGSKA (reference sequence). J gave up 5 bases and V 0 bases, and 7 bases lay outside the gene matches. The CDR3 spells CSARDPGGGAETQYF. In nucleotides, the CDR3 is TGCAGTGCTAGAGATCCTGGCGGGGGGGCGGAGACCCAGTACTTC.

This clonotype came up a few times. This chain links TRBV20-1 with TRBJ1-1; D not certain. Germline V lookup: CDR1 DFQATT, CDR2 SNEGSKA (reference sequence). This CDR3 contains 13 residues. With 3 bases removed from V and 1 base from J, the gap between germline ends came to 9 bases. This CDR3 is CSARDDWNTEAFF. The CDR3 coding sequence is TGCAGTGCTAGGGACGACTGGAACACTGAAGCTTTCTTT.

The chain joins TRBV6-6 to TRBJ2-7; D perhaps matches TRBD1 (6 bases). Trimming shortened V by 7 bases and J by 2 bases, and 12 bases separated the two germline ends. There are 13 residues in the CDR3. The germline V gene has CDR1 MNHNY and CDR2 SVGAGI (reference sequence). Here the CDR3 reads CASNLRTAYEQYF. CDR3 DNA: TGTGCCAGCAATCTCAGGACAGCCTACGAGCAGTACTTC.

The chain employs TRBV6-6 and TRBJ1-3; D is ambiguous. Germline values: CDR1 MNHNY, CDR2 SVGAGI (reference sequence). The CDR3 has 13 residues. V lost 2 bases, J lost 3 bases, and 5 bases lay in between. DNA for the CDR3: TGTGCCAGCAGTTACCGAAGTGGAAACACCATATATTTT. The encoded protein is CASSYRSGNTIYF.

CDR3 residues: CASSQVGGPDQPQHF. The CDR3 DNA sequence: TGTGCCAGCAGCCAAGTAGGGGGCCCGGATCAGCCCCAGCATTTT. This chain links TRBV5-5 with TRBJ1-5; 7 bases fit TRBD1. Germline CDR1 SGHKS, CDR2 YYEKEE (reference sequence). The CDR3 runs to 15 residues. V was clipped by 4 bases and J by 5 bases; unmatched bases: 9.

The rearrangement joins TRBV20-1 to TRBJ2-3; 13 bases are shared with TRBD2. Trimming at V came to 6 bases and at J to 6 bases, leaving 6 bases not matched to a gene. The CDR3 has 14 residues. Germline V lookup: CDR1 DFQATT, CDR2 SNEGSKA (reference sequence). Here the CDR3 reads CSASPTSGRDTQYF. CDR3 DNA: TGCAGTGCCAGCCCGACTAGCGGGAGGGATACGCAGTATTTT.

This clonotype was counted a few times. This rearrangement joins TRBV7-9 to TRBJ2-2; weak D call: TRBD2 (6 bases). The V end lost 4 bases, the J end lost 7 bases, and 13 bases lay between the germline ends. Germline V lookup: CDR1 SEHNR, CDR2 FQNEAQ (reference sequence). This CDR3 comprises 14 residues. CDR3 nucleotides: TGTGCCAGCAGCTCCTTTCGGGGGTTCGGGGAGCTGTTTTTT. Encoded protein: CASSSFRGFGELFF.

This clonotype was recorded at least ten times. This chain joins TRBV7-2 and TRBJ1-1; 8 nucleotides align to TRBD1. This CDR3 is built from 15 residues. The J segment lost 8 bases and the V segment lost 5 bases, leaving 13 bases of the junction unmatched. Germline V CDR1 and CDR2: SGHTA, FQGNSA. The CDR3 DNA reads TGTGCCAGCAGCCCGGACAGGGCCCGGGACAGGGAAGCTTTCTTT. This sequence encodes CASSPDRARDREAFF.

J is TRBJ2-3 and V is TRBV10-3; no reliable D call. Trimming took 6 bases from V and 5 from J, leaving 12 bases between them. This CDR3 is built from 13 residues. Per the germline V gene, CDR1 is ENHRY and CDR2 is SYGVKD. The CDR3: CAIRPLEGDTQYF. CDR3 coding DNA: TGTGCCATCAGACCCCTAGAAGGAGATACGCAGTATTTT.

A few counts support this clonotype. The chain has TRBV7-2 and TRBJ2-2; tentative D call: TRBD1 (6 bases). Trimming shortened V by 2 bases and J by 3 bases, and 10 bases separated the two germline ends. Germline loops: CDR1 SGHTA, CDR2 FQGNSA. The CDR3 extends over 15 amino acids. CDR3 in DNA: TGTGCCAGCAGCTTAACAGGGATGGACACCGGGGAGCTGTTTTTT. Amino acid sequence: CASSLTGMDTGELFF.

This chain links TRBV6-1 with TRBJ2-1, with a tentative D call TRBD2 (6 bases). Germline-derived CDR1 and CDR2 are MNHNS and SASEGT. The CDR3 has 13 amino acids. The V and J ends lost 6 bases and 3 bases respectively, with 9 bases between them. CDR3 sequence: CASRRDLYNEQFF. Written as DNA, the CDR3 is TGTGCCAGCAGGCGGGACCTCTACAATGAGCAGTTCTTC.